This T cell receptor (beta chain) was captured in a study of cytomegalovirus exposure and HLA in healthy donors. On the study more broadly: Genetic ancestry analysis placed around 76% of the roughly 400 donors that were genotyped in the Caucasian-associated cluster.

The CDR3 is made up of 14 amino acids. Trimming removed 1 base at V and 4 bases at J, with 10 bases between. Germline V gene lookup returns CDR1 LGHNA and CDR2 YNFKEQ. PCR primers comprised 60 Vbeta and 13 Jbeta primers. Measured with immunoSEQ multiplex PCR; TCRdb has only the in-frame clones, and not every one. The sample shows about 160,000 clones, around 79% of them seen only once. The chain is built from TRBV4-2 and TRBJ1-2; D call uncertain. This clonotype was obtained from a woman between 40 and 50 years old in good health and CMV-seronegative. The sample taken for sequencing was PBMCs. DNA of the CDR3: TGTGCCAGCAGCCAAGGACTGCAGCTCTATGGCTACACCTTC. Translation: CASSQGLQLYGYTF.